These T cell receptor beta chains were read from a single sample in a study of response to subunit inactivated influenza vaccine. One entry per CDR3 protein results from TCRdb running MiXCR on the RT-PCR reads. Of 610,000 or so distinct CDR3 sequences detected, approximately 14% appear once; the ten largest clones hold around 10%. Sequencing was performed on PBMCs from blood, taken roughly 12 days after vaccination. The receptors derive from a man aged 50 or older who received an inactivated influenza vaccine. CDR3s include the opening cysteine and the closing phenylalanine or tryptophan. D genes are given only for firm matches. The listing skips clone size in some rows; elsewhere it reads once, few, many or a size class.

v_call	d_call	clone_size	j_call	cdr3_aa	cdr3_nt
TRBV6-1	.	few	TRBJ2-1	CASSEYDSYEQFF	TGTGCCAGCAGTGAGTATGACAGTTATGAGCAGTTCTTC
TRBV11-2	TRBD2	.	TRBJ2-1	CASSLSSGIHNEQSF	TGTGCCAGCAGCTTATCTAGCGGGATACACAATGAGCAGTCCTTC
TRBV20-1	TRBD1	few	TRBJ2-7	CSARGTGSSYEQYF	TGCAGTGCTCGAGGGACAGGGAGCTCCTACGAGCAGTACTTC
TRBV20-1	TRBD2	.	TRBJ2-1	CSAPIAGPNNEQFF	TGCAGTGCTCCAATAGCGGGACCAAACAATGAGCAGTTCTTC
TRBV5-1	TRBD1	many	TRBJ1-5	CASSEGQVNQPQHF	TGCGCCAGCAGCGAGGGACAGGTCAATCAGCCCCAGCATTTT
TRBV2	TRBD2	.	TRBJ2-7	CASSGSAGTYEQYF	TGTGCCAGCAGTGGCTCAGCGGGAACCTACGAGCAGTACTTC
TRBV5-1	.	few	TRBJ2-7	CASSLRVGEFVYF	TGCGCCAGCAGTTTGAGGGTGGGCGAGTTCGTGTACTTC
TRBV4-1	.	many	TRBJ2-7	CASSQHRRNEAYEQYF	TGCGCCAGCAGCCAACACAGGAGAAACGAGGCCTACGAGCAGTACTTC
TRBV4-2	.	.	TRBJ1-1	CASSQVVSVNTEAFF	TGTGCCAGCAGCCAAGTCGTTTCCGTGAACACTGAAGCTTTCTTT
TRBV3-1	TRBD1	few	TRBJ1-1	CASSQPLTGGYTEAFF	TGTGCCAGCAGCCAGCCCTTGACAGGGGGATACACTGAAGCTTTCTTT
TRBV20-1	TRBD1	.	TRBJ1-2	CSARGDREDYGYTF	TGCAGTGCTAGAGGTGACAGGGAGGACTATGGCTACACCTTC
TRBV7-9	.	few	TRBJ1-2	CASSLVREDGYTF	TGTGCCAGCAGCTTAGTGAGGGAAGATGGCTACACCTTC
TRBV5-5	TRBD1	.	TRBJ1-1	CASSFGQGLSEAFF	TGTGCCAGCAGCTTCGGACAGGGTCTAAGTGAAGCTTTCTTT
TRBV7-9	TRBD1	many	TRBJ2-2	CASSAGTGVSGELFF	TGTGCCAGCAGCGCCGGGACAGGGGTCTCCGGGGAGCTGTTTTTT
TRBV7-2	.	few	TRBJ1-4	CASSITGTSTNEKLFF	TGTGCCAGCAGCATCACCGGGACATCAACTAATGAAAAACTGTTTTTT
TRBV15	.	.	TRBJ1-3	CATSRDPGWEGPDTIYF	TGTGCCACCAGCAGAGATCCAGGTTGGGAGGGTCCGGACACCATATATTTT
TRBV7-9	.	.	TRBJ2-2	CASSPPIERGLFF	TGTGCCAGCAGCCCTCCGATCGAGAGAGGCCTGTTTTTT
TRBV6-1	.	few	TRBJ2-3	CASRTFSTDTQYF	TGTGCCAGTAGGACTTTTTCCACAGATACGCAGTATTTT
TRBV5-1	.	.	TRBJ2-6	CASSLELVWETGANVLTF	TGCGCCAGCAGCTTGGAGTTGGTGTGGGAGACTGGGGCCAACGTCCTGACTTTC
TRBV7-7	TRBD2	few	TRBJ2-3	CASSPGGRLVTDTQYF	TGTGCTAGCAGCCCGGGCGGGAGACTAGTCACAGATACGCAGTATTTT
TRBV14	.	few	TRBJ2-1	CASSQDRGLWAYNEQFF	TGTGCCAGCAGCCAAGATAGGGGACTCTGGGCCTACAATGAGCAGTTCTTC
TRBV11-2	.	many	TRBJ2-5	CASSSNSGGVETQYF	TGTGCCAGCAGCTCCAATAGCGGAGGGGTGGAGACCCAGTACTTC
TRBV4-2	.	.	TRBJ2-7	CASSQEYSTYEQYF	TGTGCCAGCAGCCAAGAGTATTCTACATACGAGCAGTACTTC
TRBV10-3	.	few	TRBJ2-2	CAISESNDQTAGELFF	TGTGCCATCAGTGAGTCGAACGATCAAACGGCCGGGGAGCTGTTTTTT
TRBV11-2	TRBD1	few	TRBJ2-7	CASSLVGQEFYEQYF	TGTGCCAGCAGCTTAGTGGGACAGGAATTTTACGAGCAGTACTTC
TRBV20-1	.	.	TRBJ1-5	CSASRRDSNQPQHF	TGCAGTGCTAGCAGGCGCGATAGCAATCAGCCCCAGCATTTT
TRBV7-9	.	.	TRBJ2-6	CASRGRVGANVLTF	TGTGCCAGCAGGGGAAGGGTCGGGGCCAACGTCCTGACTTTC
TRBV4-1	.	.	TRBJ1-1	CASSQFVDLAEAFF	TGCGCCAGCAGCCAATTCGTGGACTTGGCTGAAGCTTTCTTT
TRBV11-2	.	few	TRBJ2-7	CASSLDPGWNEQYF	TGTGCCAGCAGCTTAGATCCGGGCTGGAACGAGCAGTACTTC
TRBV6-2/TRBV6-3	.	few	TRBJ2-7	CASSTYSYEQYF	TGTGCCAGCAGCACATACTCCTACGAGCAGTACTTC
TRBV7-2	TRBD2	few	TRBJ2-1	CASSTQAGKENEQFF	TGTGCCAGCAGCACCCAAGCGGGGAAGGAGAATGAGCAGTTCTTC
TRBV7-6	TRBD1	many	TRBJ2-3	CASSLTGGADTQYF	TGTGCCAGCAGCTTGACAGGGGGAGCTGATACGCAGTATTTT
TRBV5-1	.	few	TRBJ2-1	CASSQGGKYEQFF	TGCGCCAGCAGTCAGGGGGGGAAGTATGAGCAGTTCTTC